This T cell receptor beta chain came from a study of regulatory T cells in long-lasting Graves disease. Specified time point: newly diagnosed GD, antithyroid drugs for less than 3 months. The TCR library used RNA extracted from PBMCs. A blood draw put around 9 milliliters of peripheral blood into EDTA tubes. HTBI primers from iRepertoire and Arm-PCR of CDR3 regions yielded the TCR beta libraries. Via MiXCR, TCRdb re-called the multiplex PCR reads, giving one row per CDR3 protein. This repertoire shows 350,000 to 450,000 distinct CDR3 sequences, approximately 15% found once; its top ten account for approximately 7.8%. Unmatched junction bases numbered 14, after V lost 5 bases and J lost 8 bases. In germline, CDR1 is LGHDT, CDR2 YNNKEL (reference sequence). CDR3 size: 17 residues. Study conclusions and caveats: TRBV28 was favored in persistent disease, as were TRBJ1-2 and TRBJ2-5. Among persistent patients, a larger number of public clonotypes were shared (approximately 2,900) than among newly diagnosed patients (966).

In this sample, this clonotype turned up a few times. Its specificity is not known. These same records also appear under a second study, on T cells in Graves' hyperthyroidism and ophthalmopathy. That report adds: The model's output predicted ophthalmopathy at a median of around 7 months prior to onset.

The specimen was peripheral blood mononuclear cells (PBMCs), collected at new diagnosis, from a patient treated with antithyroid drugs. The chain has TRBV3-1 and TRBJ2-4, with 11 positions matching TRBD2. The TCR sequence derives from a woman aged 35 to 49 with Graves disease. The chain's CDR3 is CASSLGTSGTIGDIQYF. CDR3 DNA sequence: TGTGCCAGCAGCTTAGGGACTAGCGGTACCATTGGGGACATTCAGTACTTC.